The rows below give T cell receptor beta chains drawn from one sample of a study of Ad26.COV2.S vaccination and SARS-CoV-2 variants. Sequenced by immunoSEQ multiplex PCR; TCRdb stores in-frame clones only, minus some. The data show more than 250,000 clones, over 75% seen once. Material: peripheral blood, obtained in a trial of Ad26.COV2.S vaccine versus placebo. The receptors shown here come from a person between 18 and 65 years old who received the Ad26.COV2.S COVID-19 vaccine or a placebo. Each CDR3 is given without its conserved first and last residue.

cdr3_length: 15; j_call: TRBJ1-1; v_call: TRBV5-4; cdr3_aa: ASNLGEGREMNTEAF
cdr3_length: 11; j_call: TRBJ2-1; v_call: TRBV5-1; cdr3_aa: ASSVSWSGEQF
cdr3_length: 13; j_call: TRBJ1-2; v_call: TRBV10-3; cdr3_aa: AIRDDRGELWGYT
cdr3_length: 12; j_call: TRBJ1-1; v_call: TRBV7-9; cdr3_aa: ASSLGGPGTEAF
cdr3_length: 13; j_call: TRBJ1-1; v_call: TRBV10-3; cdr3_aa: AISEGQGPGTEAF
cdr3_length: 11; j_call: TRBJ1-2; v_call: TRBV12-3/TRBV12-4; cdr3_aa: ASRGDYDYGYT
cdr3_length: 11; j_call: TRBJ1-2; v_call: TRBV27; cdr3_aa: ASSPLGSYGYT
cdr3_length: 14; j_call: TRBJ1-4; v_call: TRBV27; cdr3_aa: ASSVAQGTGHEKLF
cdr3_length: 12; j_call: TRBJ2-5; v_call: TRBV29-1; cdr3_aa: SVEVLGKFETQY
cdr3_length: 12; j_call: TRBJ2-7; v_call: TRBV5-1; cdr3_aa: ASSLVPSSYEQY
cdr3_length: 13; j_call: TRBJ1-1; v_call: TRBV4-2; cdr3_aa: ASSQVGQRNTEAF
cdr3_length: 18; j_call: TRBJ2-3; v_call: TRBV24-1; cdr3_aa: ATSDLPRWSPRTSTDTQY
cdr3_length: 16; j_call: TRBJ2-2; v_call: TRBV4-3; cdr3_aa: ASSQAQGWGVNTGELF
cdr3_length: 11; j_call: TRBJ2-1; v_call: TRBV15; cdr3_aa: ATSRDRGGEQF
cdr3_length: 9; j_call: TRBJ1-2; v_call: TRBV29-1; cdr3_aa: SALVNYGYT
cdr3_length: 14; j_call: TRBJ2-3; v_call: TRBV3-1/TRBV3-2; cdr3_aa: ASSQRGLLLSDTQY
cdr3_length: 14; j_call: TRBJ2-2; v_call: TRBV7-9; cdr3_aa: ASTQSFGRLAGELF
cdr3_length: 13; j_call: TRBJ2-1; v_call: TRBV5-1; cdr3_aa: ASSSGRAKADEQF
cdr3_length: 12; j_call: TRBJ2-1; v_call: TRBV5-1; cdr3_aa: ASSLSFMENEQF
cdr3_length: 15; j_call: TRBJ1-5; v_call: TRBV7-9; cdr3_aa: ASSLFLGYGNNQPQH
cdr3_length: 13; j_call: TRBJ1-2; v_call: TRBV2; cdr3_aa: ASSERGGVGNGYT
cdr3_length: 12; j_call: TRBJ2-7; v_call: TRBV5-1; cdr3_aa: ASRPGQSFYEQY
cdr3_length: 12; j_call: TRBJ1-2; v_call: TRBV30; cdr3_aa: ASTWFAPSYGYT
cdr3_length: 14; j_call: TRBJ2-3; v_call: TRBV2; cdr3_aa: ASRTLGTSGYEGQY
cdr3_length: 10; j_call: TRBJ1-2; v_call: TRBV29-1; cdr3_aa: SAPLMKGGNT
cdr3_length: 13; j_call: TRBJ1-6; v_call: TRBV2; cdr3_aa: ASRGAGEYNSPLH
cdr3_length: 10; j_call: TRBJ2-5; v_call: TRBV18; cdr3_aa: ASSPQEETQY
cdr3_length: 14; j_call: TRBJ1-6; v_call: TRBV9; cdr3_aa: ASSVGQGSYNSPLH
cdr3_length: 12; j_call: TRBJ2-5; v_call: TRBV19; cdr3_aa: ASMGQGALETQY